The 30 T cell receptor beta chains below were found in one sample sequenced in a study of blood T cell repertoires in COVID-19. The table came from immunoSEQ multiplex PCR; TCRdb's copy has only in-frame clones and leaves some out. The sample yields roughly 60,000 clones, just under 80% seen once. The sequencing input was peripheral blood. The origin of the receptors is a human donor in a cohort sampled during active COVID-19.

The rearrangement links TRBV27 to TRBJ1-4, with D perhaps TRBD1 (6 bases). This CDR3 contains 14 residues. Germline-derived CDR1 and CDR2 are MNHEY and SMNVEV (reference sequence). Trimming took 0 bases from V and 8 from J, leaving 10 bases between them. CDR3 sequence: CASSLSLTGEKLFF. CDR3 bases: TGTGCCAGCAGTTTATCACTGACAGGAGAAAAACTGTTTTTT.

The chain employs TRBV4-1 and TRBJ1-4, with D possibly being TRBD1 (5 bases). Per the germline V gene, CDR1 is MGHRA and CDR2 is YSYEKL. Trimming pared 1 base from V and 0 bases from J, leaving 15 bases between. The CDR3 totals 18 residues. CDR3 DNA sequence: TGCGCCAGCAGCCAAGCCCTGATAGGGACTACAACTAATGAAAAACTGTTTTTT. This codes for CASSQALIGTTTNEKLFF.

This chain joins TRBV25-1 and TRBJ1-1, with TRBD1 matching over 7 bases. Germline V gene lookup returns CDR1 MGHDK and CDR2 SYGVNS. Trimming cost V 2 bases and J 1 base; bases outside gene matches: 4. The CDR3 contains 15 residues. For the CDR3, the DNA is TGTGCCAGCAGTGAAGCGACAGGGTGGAACACTGAAGCTTTCTTT. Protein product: CASSEATGWNTEAFF. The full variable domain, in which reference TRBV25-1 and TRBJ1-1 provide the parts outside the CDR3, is EADIYQTPRYLVIGTGKKITLECSQTMGHDKMYWYQQDPGMELHLIHYSYGVNSTEKGDLSSESTVSRIRTEHFPLTLESARPSHTSQYLCASSEATGWNTEAFFGQGTRLTVV.

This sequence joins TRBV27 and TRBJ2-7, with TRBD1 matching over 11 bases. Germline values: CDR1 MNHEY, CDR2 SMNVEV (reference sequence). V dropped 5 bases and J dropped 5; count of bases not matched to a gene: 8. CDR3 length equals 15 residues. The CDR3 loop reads CASSRLGQGANEQYF. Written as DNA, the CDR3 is TGTGCCAGCAGTCGATTAGGACAGGGGGCCAACGAGCAGTACTTC.

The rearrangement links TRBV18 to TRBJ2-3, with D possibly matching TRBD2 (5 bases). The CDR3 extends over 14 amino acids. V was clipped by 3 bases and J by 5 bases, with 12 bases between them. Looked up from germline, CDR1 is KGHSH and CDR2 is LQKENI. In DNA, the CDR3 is TGTGCCAGCTCACCGAACGGACTGGGAGATACGCAGTATTTT. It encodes CASSPNGLGDTQYF.

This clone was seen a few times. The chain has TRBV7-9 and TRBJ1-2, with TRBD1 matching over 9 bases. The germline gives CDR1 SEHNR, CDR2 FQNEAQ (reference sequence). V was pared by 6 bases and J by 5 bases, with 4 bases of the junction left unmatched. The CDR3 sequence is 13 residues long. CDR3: CASSPGTGYGYTF. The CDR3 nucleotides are TGTGCCAGCAGTCCCGGGACAGGGTATGGCTACACCTTC.

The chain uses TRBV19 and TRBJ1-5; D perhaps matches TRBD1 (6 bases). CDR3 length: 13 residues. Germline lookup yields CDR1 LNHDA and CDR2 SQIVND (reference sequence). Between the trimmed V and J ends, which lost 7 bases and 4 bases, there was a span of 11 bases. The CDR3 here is CASTEQGNQPQHF. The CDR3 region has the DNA TGTGCCAGTACCGAACAGGGTAATCAGCCCCAGCATTTT.

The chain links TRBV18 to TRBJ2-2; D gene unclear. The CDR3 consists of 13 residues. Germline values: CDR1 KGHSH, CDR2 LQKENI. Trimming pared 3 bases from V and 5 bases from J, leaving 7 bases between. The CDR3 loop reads CASSPARTGELFF. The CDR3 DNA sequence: TGTGCCAGCTCACCGGCAAGAACCGGGGAGCTGTTTTTT.

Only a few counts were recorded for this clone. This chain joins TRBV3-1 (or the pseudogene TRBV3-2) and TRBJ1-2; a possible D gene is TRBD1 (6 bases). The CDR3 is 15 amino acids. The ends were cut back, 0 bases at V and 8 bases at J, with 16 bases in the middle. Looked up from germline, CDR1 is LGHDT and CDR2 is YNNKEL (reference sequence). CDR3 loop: CASSQDLAGVGGYTF. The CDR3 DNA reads TGTGCCAGCAGCCAAGATCTAGCAGGGGTGGGCGGCTACACCTTC.

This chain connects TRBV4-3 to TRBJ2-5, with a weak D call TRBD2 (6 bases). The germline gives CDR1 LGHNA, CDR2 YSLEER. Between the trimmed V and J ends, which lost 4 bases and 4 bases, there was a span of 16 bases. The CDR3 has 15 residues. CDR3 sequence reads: CASSPFTTRPETQYF. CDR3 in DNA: TGCGCCAGCAGCCCGTTTACGACTAGACCAGAGACCCAGTACTTC.

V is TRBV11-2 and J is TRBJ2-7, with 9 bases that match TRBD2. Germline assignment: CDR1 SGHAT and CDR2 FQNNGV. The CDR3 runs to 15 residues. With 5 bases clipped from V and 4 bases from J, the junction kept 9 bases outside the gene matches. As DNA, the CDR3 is TGTGCCAGCAGCCTAGGGGCTAGCGGGACTTACGAGCAGTACTTC. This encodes CASSLGASGTYEQYF. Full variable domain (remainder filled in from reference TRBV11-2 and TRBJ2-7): EAGVAQSPRYKIIEKRQSVAFWCNPISGHATLYWYQQILGQGPKLLIQFQNNGVVDDSQLPKDRFSAERLKGVDSTLKIQPAKLEDSAVYLCASSLGASGTYEQYFGPGTRLTVT.

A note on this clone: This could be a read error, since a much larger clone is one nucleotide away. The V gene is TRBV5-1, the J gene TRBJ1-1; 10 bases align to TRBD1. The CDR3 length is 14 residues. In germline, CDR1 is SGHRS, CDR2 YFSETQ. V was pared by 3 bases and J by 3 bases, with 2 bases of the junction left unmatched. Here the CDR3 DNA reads TGCGCCAGCAGCTCGGACAGGGGGGACACTGAAGCTTTCTTT. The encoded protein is CASSSDRGDTEAFF.

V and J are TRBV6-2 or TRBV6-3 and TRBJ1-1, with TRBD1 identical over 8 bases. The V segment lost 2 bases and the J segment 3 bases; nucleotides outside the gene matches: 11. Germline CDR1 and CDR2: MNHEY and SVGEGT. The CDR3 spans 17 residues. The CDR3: CASSYPTGQGLDTEAFF. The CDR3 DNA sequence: TGTGCCAGCAGTTACCCCACCGGACAGGGTTTAGACACTGAAGCTTTCTTT.

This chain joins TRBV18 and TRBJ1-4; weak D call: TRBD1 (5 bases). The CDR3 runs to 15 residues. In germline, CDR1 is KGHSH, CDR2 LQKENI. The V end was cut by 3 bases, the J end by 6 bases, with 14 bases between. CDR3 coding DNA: TGTGCCAGCTCACCTCCAGGGATGACAGATGAAAAACTGTTTTTT. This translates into CASSPPGMTDEKLFF.

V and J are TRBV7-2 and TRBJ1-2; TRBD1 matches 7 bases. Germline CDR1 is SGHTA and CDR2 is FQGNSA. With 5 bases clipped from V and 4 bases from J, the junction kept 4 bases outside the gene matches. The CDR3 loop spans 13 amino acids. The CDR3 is CASSKRTGYGYTF. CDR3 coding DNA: TGTGCCAGCAGCAAGAGGACAGGCTATGGCTACACCTTC.

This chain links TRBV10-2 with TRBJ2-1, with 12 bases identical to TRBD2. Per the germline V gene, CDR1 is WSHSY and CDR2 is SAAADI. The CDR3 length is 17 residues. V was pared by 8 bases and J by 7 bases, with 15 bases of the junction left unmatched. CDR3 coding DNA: TGCGCCAGCGGTGGACTAGCGGGAATTACCCGTACTAATGAGCAGTTCTTC. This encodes CASGGLAGITRTNEQFF.

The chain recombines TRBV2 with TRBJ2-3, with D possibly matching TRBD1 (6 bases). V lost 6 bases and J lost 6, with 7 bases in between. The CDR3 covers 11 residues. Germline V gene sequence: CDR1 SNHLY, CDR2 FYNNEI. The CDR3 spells CASSTGDTQYF. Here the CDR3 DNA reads TGTGCCAGCAGCACAGGGGATACGCAGTATTTT.

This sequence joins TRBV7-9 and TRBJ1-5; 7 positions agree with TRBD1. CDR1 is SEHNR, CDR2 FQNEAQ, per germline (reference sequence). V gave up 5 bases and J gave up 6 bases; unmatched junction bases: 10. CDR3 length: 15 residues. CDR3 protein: CASSPRQGSGQPQHF. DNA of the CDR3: TGTGCCAGCAGCCCCAGACAGGGATCTGGTCAGCCCCAGCATTTT.

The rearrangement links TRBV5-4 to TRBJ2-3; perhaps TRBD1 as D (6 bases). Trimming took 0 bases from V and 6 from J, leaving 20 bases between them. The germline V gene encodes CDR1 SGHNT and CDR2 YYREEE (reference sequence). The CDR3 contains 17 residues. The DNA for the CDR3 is TGTGCCAGCAGCTTGGCCTCCTCTTGGCTGCAGGGGGATACGCAGTATTTT. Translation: CASSLASSWLQGDTQYF.

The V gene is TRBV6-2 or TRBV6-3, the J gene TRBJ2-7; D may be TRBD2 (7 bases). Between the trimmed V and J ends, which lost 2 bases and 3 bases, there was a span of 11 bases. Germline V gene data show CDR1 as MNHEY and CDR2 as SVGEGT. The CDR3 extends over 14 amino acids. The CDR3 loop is CASSYGGALYEQYF. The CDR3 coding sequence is TGTGCCAGCAGTTACGGGGGGGCTCTCTACGAGCAGTACTTC.

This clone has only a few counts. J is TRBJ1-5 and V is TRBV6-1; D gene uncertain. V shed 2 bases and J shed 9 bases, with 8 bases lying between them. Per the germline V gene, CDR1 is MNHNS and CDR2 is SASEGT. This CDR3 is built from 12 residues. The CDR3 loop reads CASSEPSSPQHF. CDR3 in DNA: TGTGCCAGCAGTGAACCGAGTTCGCCCCAGCATTTT.

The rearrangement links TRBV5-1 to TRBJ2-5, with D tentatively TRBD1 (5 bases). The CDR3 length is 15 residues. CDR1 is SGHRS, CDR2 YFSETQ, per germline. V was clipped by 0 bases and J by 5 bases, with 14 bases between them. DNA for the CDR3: TGCGCCAGCAGCTTGGCCGGCCAGGGAAGCGAGACCCAGTACTTC. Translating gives CASSLAGQGSETQYF.

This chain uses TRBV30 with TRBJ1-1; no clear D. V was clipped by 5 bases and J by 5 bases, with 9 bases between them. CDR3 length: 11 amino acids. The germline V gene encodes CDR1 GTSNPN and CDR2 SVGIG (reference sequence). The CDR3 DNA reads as TGTGCCTGGCGGCGGCGGACTGAAGCTTTCTTT. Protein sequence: CAWRRRTEAFF.

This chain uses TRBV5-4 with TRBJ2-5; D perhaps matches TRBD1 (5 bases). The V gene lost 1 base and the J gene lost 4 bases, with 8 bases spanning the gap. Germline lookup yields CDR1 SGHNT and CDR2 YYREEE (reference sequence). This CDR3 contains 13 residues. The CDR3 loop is CASSLPQGETQYF. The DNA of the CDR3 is TGTGCCAGCAGCTTGCCCCAGGGAGAGACCCAGTACTTC. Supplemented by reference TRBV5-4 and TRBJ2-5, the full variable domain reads ETGVTQSPTHLIKTRGQQVTLRCSSQSGHNTVSWYQQALGQGPQFIFQYYREEENGRGNFPPRFSGLQFPNYSSELNVNALELDDSALYLCASSLPQGETQYFGPGTRLLVL.

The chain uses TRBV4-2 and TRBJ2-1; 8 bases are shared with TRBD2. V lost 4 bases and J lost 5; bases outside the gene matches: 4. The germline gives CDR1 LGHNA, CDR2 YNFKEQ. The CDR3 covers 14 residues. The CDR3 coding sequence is TGTGCCAGCAGCCGTAGCGGGAAAAACAATGAGCAGTTCTTC. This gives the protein CASSRSGKNNEQFF.

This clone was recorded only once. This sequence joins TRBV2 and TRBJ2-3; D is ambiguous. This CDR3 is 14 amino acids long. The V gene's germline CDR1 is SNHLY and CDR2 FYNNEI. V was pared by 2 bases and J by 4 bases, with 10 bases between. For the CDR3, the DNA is TGTGCCAGCAGTGAAAGCTTGGCGGCAGATACGCAGTATTTT. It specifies CASSESLAADTQYF.

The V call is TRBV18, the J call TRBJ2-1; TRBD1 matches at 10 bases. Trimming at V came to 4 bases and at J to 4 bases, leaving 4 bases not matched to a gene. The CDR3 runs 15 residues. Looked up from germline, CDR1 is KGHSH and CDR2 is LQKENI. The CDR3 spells CASSLGQGGYNEQFF. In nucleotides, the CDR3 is TGTGCCAGCTCACTCGGACAGGGGGGGTACAATGAGCAGTTCTTC.

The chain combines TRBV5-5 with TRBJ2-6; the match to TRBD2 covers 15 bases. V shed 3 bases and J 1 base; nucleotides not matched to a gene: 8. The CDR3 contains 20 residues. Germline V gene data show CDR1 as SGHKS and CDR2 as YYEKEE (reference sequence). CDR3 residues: CASSWGLAGGLGSGANVLTF. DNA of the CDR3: TGTGCCAGCAGCTGGGGACTAGCGGGAGGACTAGGATCTGGGGCCAACGTCCTGACTTTC.

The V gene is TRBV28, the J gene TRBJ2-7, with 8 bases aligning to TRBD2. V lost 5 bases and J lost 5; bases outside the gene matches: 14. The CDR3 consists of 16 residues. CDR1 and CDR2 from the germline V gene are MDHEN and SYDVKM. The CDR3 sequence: CASSGPILAAVHEQYF. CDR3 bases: TGTGCCAGCAGTGGCCCCATACTAGCGGCTGTCCACGAGCAGTACTTC.

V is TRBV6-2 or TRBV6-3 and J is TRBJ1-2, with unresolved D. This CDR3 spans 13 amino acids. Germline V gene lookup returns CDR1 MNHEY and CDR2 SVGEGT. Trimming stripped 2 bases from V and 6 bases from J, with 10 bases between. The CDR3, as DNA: TGTGCCAGCAGTTACCTAAGTACTCATGGCTACACCTTC. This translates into CASSYLSTHGYTF.